This T cell receptor beta chain stems from a study of blood T cell repertoires in COVID-19. Looking at the study overall: From the United States, Italy and Spain came samples of acute and convalescent COVID-19. PBMCs, B-cell-depleted T cells, or T cells were the source of the cDNA or gDNA that made up the material.

Germline CDR1 reads LGHNA; CDR2 reads YSLEER. The CDR3 sequence is 15 residues long. The V end lost 0 bases, the J end lost 4 bases, and 12 bases lay between the germline ends. Study processing details: Cell counts per sample came from amplifying reference gene primers. The data were produced by immunoSEQ multiplex PCR, yet TCRdb's version contains in-frame clones alone and is incomplete. V, J and clone size are taken as reported in that table, and D and trimming were inferred from the DNA itself. The sample includes hundreds of thousands of clones, around 87% of them seen just once. Sequenced: peripheral blood. The chain joins TRBV4-3 to TRBJ2-5; D might be TRBD1 (5 bases). This TCR was sampled from a woman in her thirties or forties who had recovered from COVID-19. CDR3 nucleotides: TGCGCCAGCAGCCAAGAGCATGGGGCAGGAGAGACCCAGTACTTC. As protein: CASSQEHGAGETQYF.